Each of the 18 T cell receptor beta chains below was sequenced from the same sample in a study of blood T cell repertoires in COVID-19. The protocol was immunoSEQ multiplex PCR, while the TCRdb copy is restricted to in-frame clones and leaves out a portion. Of 200,000 or so clones listed, approximately 90% are singletons. Sequencing was performed on PBMCs or T cells enriched from blood (not recorded which). The receptors come from a woman aged 40 to 50 with acute COVID-19.

The CDR3, as DNA: TGTGCCAGCAGTTTAACCGGGACAGGCGACAATGAGCAGTTCTTC. Translation: CASSLTGTGDNEQFF. V usage is TRBV6-5 and J usage is TRBJ2-1; 8 bases map to TRBD1. The CDR3 has 15 residues. CDR1 MNHEY and CDR2 SVGAGI come from the germline V gene. Germline trimming cut 4 bases from V and 5 bases from J; bases unmatched to any gene: 7.

The V gene is TRBV11-2, the J gene TRBJ1-6, with D unresolved. Per germline, CDR1 SGHAT and CDR2 FQNNGV. The CDR3 has 19 residues. Trimming shortened V by 4 bases and J by 3 bases, and 22 bases separated the two germline ends. The CDR3 DNA is TGTGCCAGCAGCTCAGAGAACATATTGCTTATCTTCTATAATTCACCCCTCCACTTT. Encoded protein: CASSSENILLIFYNSPLHF.

This clone was recorded once. The chain joins TRBV5-1 to TRBJ2-3; maybe TRBD2 (5 bases). Trimming shortened V by 3 bases and J by 4 bases, and 21 bases separated the two germline ends. Germline V gene sequence: CDR1 SGHRS, CDR2 YFSETQ. This CDR3 comprises 17 residues. CDR3 nucleotide sequence: TGCGCCAGCAGCTCCGGGGAAGGACCGGCGCCGGCAGATACGCAGTATTTT. This translates into CASSSGEGPAPADTQYF.

V is TRBV6-5 and J is TRBJ1-2, with 9 bases fitting TRBD1. CDR3 length: 13 residues. From germline, CDR1 is MNHEY and CDR2 SVGAGI. V shed 8 bases and J 7 bases; nucleotides not matched to a gene: 8. The CDR3 is CASRTQGAGGYTF. The CDR3 DNA sequence: TGTGCCAGCCGAACACAGGGGGCAGGTGGCTACACCTTC.

This chain uses TRBV9 with TRBJ1-1; D remains ambiguous. This CDR3 is 15 amino acids long. Trimming took 0 bases from V and 0 from J, leaving 9 bases between them. Germline CDR1 reads SGDLS; CDR2 reads YYNGEE. The CDR3 sequence is CASSVGQTMNTEAFF. DNA of the CDR3: TGTGCCAGCAGCGTAGGGCAGACTATGAACACTGAAGCTTTCTTT.

This chain joins TRBV30 and TRBJ1-1, with D perhaps TRBD1 (6 bases). The germline gives CDR1 GTSNPN, CDR2 SVGIG (reference sequence). This CDR3 has 13 residues. CDR3 bases: TGTGCGCGAACGACAGGTATGAACACTGAAGCTTTCTTT. Its protein is CARTTGMNTEAFF.

CDR3: CASSLPGQGIGFARTNYGYTF. The DNA for the CDR3 is TGTGCCAGTAGTCTCCCGGGACAGGGGATTGGATTTGCACGGACTAACTATGGCTACACCTTC. V usage is TRBV19 and J usage is TRBJ1-2; 10 bases agree with TRBD1. The V gene's germline CDR1 is LNHDA and CDR2 SQIVND (reference sequence). This CDR3 is built from 21 residues. Unmatched junction bases numbered 21, after V lost 5 bases and J lost 0 bases.

The genes are TRBV6-2 or TRBV6-3 and TRBJ1-2, with unresolved D. Germline values: CDR1 MNHEY, CDR2 SVGEGT. Trimming removed 6 bases at V and 7 bases at J, with 15 bases between. The CDR3 sequence is 13 residues long. The CDR3 reads CASSPDSLAGYTF. CDR3 DNA sequence: TGTGCCAGCAGCCCCGACTCGTTAGCTGGCTACACCTTC.

J is TRBJ2-3 and V is TRBV24-1, with TRBD2 as a possible D gene (6 bases). Germline CDR1 KGHDR, CDR2 SFDVKD. Deletions cut 6 bases from V and 3 bases from J, with 18 bases between. The CDR3 consists of 16 residues. In DNA, the CDR3 is TGTGCCACCAGTTCGCTTGGAGGGGCGAGAACAGATACGCAGTATTTT. This gives the protein CATSSLGGARTDTQYF.

The chain combines TRBV19 with TRBJ1-1; D remains ambiguous. Trimming left V 6 bases short and J 2 bases short, with 7 bases between. The CDR3 extends over 12 amino acids. The V gene's germline CDR1 is LNHDA and CDR2 SQIVND (reference sequence). This CDR3 reads CASRRLNTEAFF. The CDR3 nucleotides are TGTGCCAGTAGGAGGCTAAACACTGAAGCTTTCTTT.

The chain employs TRBV11-1 and TRBJ2-7; no clear D gene. Germline-derived CDR1 and CDR2 are SGHAT and FQDESV (reference sequence). This CDR3 is 14 amino acids long. Trimming left V 1 base short and J 7 bases short, with 14 bases between. The CDR3 region is CASSLETSHGEQYV. For the CDR3, the DNA is TGTGCCAGCAGCTTAGAAACCTCACATGGTGAGCAGTACGTC.

The chain employs TRBV9 and TRBJ2-1; D is uncertain. Germline CDR1 reads SGDLS; CDR2 reads YYNGEE. The CDR3 extends over 14 amino acids. V shed 0 bases and J shed 7 bases, with 11 bases lying between them. CDR3 residues: CASSVGSLRNEQFF. CDR3 DNA: TGTGCCAGCAGCGTAGGTAGCTTGCGAAATGAGCAGTTCTTC.

The table lists this clone with a few counts. J is TRBJ1-6 and V is TRBV3-1 (or the pseudogene TRBV3-2); 10 bases are shared with TRBD1. Trimming removed 0 bases from V and 0 bases from J; junction bases left unmatched: 2. Per the germline V gene, CDR1 is LGHDT and CDR2 is YNNKEL (reference sequence). The CDR3 has 18 residues. The CDR3 region is CASSQEGTGVSYNSPLHF. The CDR3 DNA reads TGTGCCAGCAGCCAAGAAGGGACAGGGGTCTCCTATAATTCACCCCTCCACTTT.

The CDR3 reads CASSSGGLSSSDTQYF. Written as DNA, the CDR3 is TGTGCCAGCAGTTCGGGGGGACTTTCCAGTTCAGATACGCAGTATTTT. The chain is built from TRBV7-3 and TRBJ2-3; TRBD2 aligns across 7 bases. Germline CDR1 SGHTA, CDR2 FQGTGA. Unmatched junction bases numbered 13, after V lost 6 bases and J lost 4 bases. CDR3 length equals 16 residues. Looking up the rest from reference TRBV7-3 and TRBJ2-3 gives the full variable domain: GAGVSQTPSNKVTEKGKYVELRCDPISGHTALYWYRQSLGQGPEFLIYFQGTGAADDSGLPNDRFFAVRPEGSVSTLKIQRTERGDSAVYLCASSSGGLSSSDTQYFGPGTRLTVL.

The chain carries TRBV19 and TRBJ2-6; 7 bases map to TRBD1. Germline CDR1 and CDR2: LNHDA and SQIVND (reference sequence). The V and J ends lost 0 bases and 0 bases, in that order; junction bases with no gene match: 8. The CDR3 contains 19 residues. The CDR3 DNA sequence: TGTGCCAGTAGTATAGACGTGACAGGGACCAACTCTGGGGCCAACGTCCTGACTTTC. Protein sequence: CASSIDVTGTNSGANVLTF.

The rearrangement joins TRBV12-3 or TRBV12-4 to TRBJ1-6; D not resolved. The ends were cut back, 2 bases at V and 10 bases at J, with 6 bases in the middle. CDR3 length: 12 residues. The CDR3: CASSLTASPLHF. CDR3 bases: TGTGCCAGCAGTTTAACAGCCTCACCCCTCCACTTT.

The V gene is TRBV12-3 or TRBV12-4, the J gene TRBJ1-2; TRBD1 is a possible D gene (6 bases). The V end lost 3 bases, the J end lost 9 bases, and 14 bases lay between the germline ends. The CDR3 has 13 amino acids. CDR3: CASSFIIRGSYTF. For the CDR3, the DNA is TGTGCCAGCAGTTTTATCATCAGGGGAAGCTACACCTTC.

This clone was detected a few times. The gene calls are TRBV5-1 and TRBJ1-2; D is unresolved. CDR3 length equals 14 residues. Trimming pared 4 bases from V and 4 bases from J, leaving 14 bases between. The germline CDR1 and CDR2 sequences are SGHRS and YFSETQ. In nucleotides, the CDR3 is TGCGCCAGCAGCCCTTCGTCGGAGGCCTATGGCTACACCTTC. Translation: CASSPSSEAYGYTF.